This T cell receptor beta chain was observed in a study of shared clonotypes between healthy human individuals. The study, taken as a whole, reports: Clonotypes shared by all four sorted-subset donors had higher generation probabilities than non-shared clonotypes. The sharing of 4% to 5.5% of naive CD4 clonotypes was seen across a handful of donors. Researchers found naive subsets generally carried larger estimated richness than memory subsets.

For this clone: The antigen is not known.

The repertoire was sequenced with immunoSEQ multiplex PCR; TCRdb's copy has only in-frame clones and lacks some. This repertoire shows around 2,000,000 clones, approximately 95% found once; its top ten account for roughly 1.1%. Selected positively for CCR7 and CD45RO-negative, naive CD8 cells excluded terminally differentiated effector memory CD45RA+ cells. Free of recent acute infections or vaccinations, the donors were healthy HIV-negative adults. V was pared by 5 bases and J by 7 bases, with 14 bases between. This CDR3 region has 14 residues. Germline CDR1 PRHDT, CDR2 FYEKMQ (reference sequence). Sequences were obtained from naive CD8+ T cells sorted from blood. The chain carries TRBV13 and TRBJ2-2; a possible D gene is TRBD1 (6 bases). This receptor was identified in a man younger than 35 in good health. CDR3 nucleotides: TGTGCCAGCAGCCCCAGGGGTTGGGGCGGGGAGCTGTTTTTT. As protein: CASSPRGWGGELFF.